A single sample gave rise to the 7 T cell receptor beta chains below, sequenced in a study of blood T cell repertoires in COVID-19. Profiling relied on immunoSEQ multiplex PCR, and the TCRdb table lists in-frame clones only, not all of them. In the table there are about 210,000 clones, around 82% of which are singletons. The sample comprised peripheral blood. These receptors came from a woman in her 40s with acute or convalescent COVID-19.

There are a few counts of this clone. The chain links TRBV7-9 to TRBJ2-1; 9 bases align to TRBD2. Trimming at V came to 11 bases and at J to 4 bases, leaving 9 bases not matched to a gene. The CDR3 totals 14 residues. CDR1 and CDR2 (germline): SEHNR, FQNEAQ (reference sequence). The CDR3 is CAHSWLAGYNEQFF. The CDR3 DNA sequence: TGTGCCCACTCCTGGCTAGCGGGGTACAATGAGCAGTTCTTC.

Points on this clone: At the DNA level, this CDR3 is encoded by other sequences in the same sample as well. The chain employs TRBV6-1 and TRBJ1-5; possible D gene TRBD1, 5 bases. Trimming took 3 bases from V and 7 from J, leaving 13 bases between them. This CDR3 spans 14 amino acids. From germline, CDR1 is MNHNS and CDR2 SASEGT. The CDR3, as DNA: TGTGCCAGCAGTGAGCGGCAGGGCGGCCAGCCCCAGCATTTT. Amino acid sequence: CASSERQGGQPQHF.

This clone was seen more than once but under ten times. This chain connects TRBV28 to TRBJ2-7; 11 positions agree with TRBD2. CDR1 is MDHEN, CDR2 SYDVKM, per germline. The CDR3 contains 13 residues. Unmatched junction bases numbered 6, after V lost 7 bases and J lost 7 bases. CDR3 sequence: CASIAGGPGEQYF. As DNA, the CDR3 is TGTGCCAGCATAGCGGGAGGGCCGGGGGAGCAGTACTTC.

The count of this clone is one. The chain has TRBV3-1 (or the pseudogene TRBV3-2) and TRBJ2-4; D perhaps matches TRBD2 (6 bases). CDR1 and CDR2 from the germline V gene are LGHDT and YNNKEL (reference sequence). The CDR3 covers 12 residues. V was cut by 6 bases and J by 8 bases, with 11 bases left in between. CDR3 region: CASRLGGHIQYF. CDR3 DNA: TGTGCCAGCAGATTGGGGGGTCACATTCAGTACTTC.

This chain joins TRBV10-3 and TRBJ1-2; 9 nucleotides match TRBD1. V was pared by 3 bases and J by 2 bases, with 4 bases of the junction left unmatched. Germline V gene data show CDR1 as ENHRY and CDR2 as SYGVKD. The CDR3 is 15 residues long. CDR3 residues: CAISEPDRGNYGYTF. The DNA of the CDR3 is TGTGCCATCAGTGAACCGGACAGGGGAAACTATGGCTACACCTTC.

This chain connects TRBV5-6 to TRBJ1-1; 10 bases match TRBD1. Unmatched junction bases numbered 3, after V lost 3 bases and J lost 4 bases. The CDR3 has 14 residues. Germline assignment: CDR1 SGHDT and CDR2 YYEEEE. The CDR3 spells CASSSTGGRTEAFF. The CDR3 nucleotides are TGTGCCAGCAGCTCGACAGGGGGCCGCACTGAAGCTTTCTTT.

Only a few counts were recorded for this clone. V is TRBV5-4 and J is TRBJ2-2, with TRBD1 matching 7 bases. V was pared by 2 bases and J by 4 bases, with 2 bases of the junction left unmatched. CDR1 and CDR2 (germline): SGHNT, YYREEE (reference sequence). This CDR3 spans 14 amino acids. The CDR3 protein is CASSLRGLTGELFF. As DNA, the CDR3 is TGTGCCAGCAGCTTAAGGGGGCTCACCGGGGAGCTGTTTTTT.